These T cell receptor beta chains were read from a single sample in a study of breast tumors, draining lymph nodes, adjacent tissues. TCRdb fed the multiplex PCR reads into MiXCR, producing one record per CDR3 protein. Of tens of thousands of distinct CDR3 sequences listed, roughly 28% are singletons. Sequenced: axillary lymph node tissue. The receptors were sampled from a female donor with breast cancer. Some clones in this sample may be carry-over from other donors' samples. Each CDR3 is given with its conserved first and last residue. The order of the fields is D gene, V gene, CDR3 length, clone size, J gene, CDR3 DNA, CDR3 protein. A D gene is named only where the DNA matches it firmly. Part of the rows lack a size; the others show once, few, many or a class for expanded clones.

d_gene: .
v_gene: TRBV7-9
len: 15
abundance: once
j_gene: TRBJ2-1
CDR3nt: TGTGCCAGCAGCTCCAGCGGGGACAACTACAATGAGCGGCTCTTC
CDR3aa: CASSSSGDNYNERLF

d_gene: .
v_gene: TRBV5-1
len: 15
abundance: many
j_gene: TRBJ2-2
CDR3nt: TGCGCCAGCAGCTTGGGGTTCGACCGTGCCGGGGAGCTGTTTTTT
CDR3aa: CASSLGFDRAGELFF

d_gene: .
v_gene: TRBV27
len: 16
abundance: many
j_gene: TRBJ2-2
CDR3nt: TGTGCCAGCAGTTTACTGGCTGTCTCCTTTACCGGGGAGCTGTTTTTT
CDR3aa: CASSLLAVSFTGELFF

d_gene: .
v_gene: TRBV12-3/TRBV12-4
len: 14
abundance: many
j_gene: TRBJ1-2
CDR3nt: TGTGCCAGCACCACCTCGGGGACCCCCTATGGCTACACCTTC
CDR3aa: CASTTSGTPYGYTF

d_gene: .
v_gene: TRBV27
len: 15
abundance: many
j_gene: TRBJ1-5
CDR3nt: TGTGCCAGCAGTTTAGCGCGGTATAGCAATCAGCCCCAGCATTTT
CDR3aa: CASSLARYSNQPQHF

d_gene: TRBD2
v_gene: TRBV2
len: 15
abundance: many
j_gene: TRBJ2-5
CDR3nt: TGTGCCAGCAGTGAAGCGGGACTAGCGGGAGAGACCCAGTACTTC
CDR3aa: CASSEAGLAGETQYF

d_gene: .
v_gene: TRBV27
len: 13
abundance: many
j_gene: TRBJ2-7
CDR3nt: TGTGCCAGCAGACGGCGTCAACAGTACGAGCAGTACTTC
CDR3aa: CASRRRQQYEQYF

d_gene: .
v_gene: TRBV4-1
len: 12
abundance: many
j_gene: TRBJ2-1
CDR3nt: TGCGCCAGCAGCCAAGGCACATATGAGCAGTTCTTC
CDR3aa: CASSQGTYEQFF

d_gene: .
v_gene: TRBV6-2/TRBV6-3
len: 15
abundance: .
j_gene: TRBJ2-1
CDR3nt: TGTGCCAGCGCCGGCGGGAATTTTATGTACAATGAGCAGTTCTTC
CDR3aa: CASAGGNFMYNEQFF

d_gene: .
v_gene: TRBV6-2/TRBV6-3
len: 13
abundance: .
j_gene: TRBJ1-1
CDR3nt: TGTGCCAGCAGTTACAGGGTAGGAACTGAAGCTTTCTTT
CDR3aa: CASSYRVGTEAFF

d_gene: TRBD1
v_gene: TRBV14
len: 14
abundance: .
j_gene: TRBJ1-4
CDR3nt: TGTGCCAGCAGCCGGATTAGGGGGCGCGAAAAACTGTTTTTT
CDR3aa: CASSRIRGREKLFF

d_gene: TRBD2
v_gene: TRBV2
len: 15
abundance: .
j_gene: TRBJ2-1
CDR3nt: TGTGCCAGCAGGGCCGTCCGGGAGGGAAGGAGTGAACAGTTCTTC
CDR3aa: CASRAVREGRSEQFF

d_gene: .
v_gene: TRBV12-3/TRBV12-4
len: 16
abundance: many
j_gene: TRBJ1-5
CDR3nt: TGTGCCAGCAGTGAACCGGGACTTTATAGCAATCAGCCCCAGCATTTT
CDR3aa: CASSEPGLYSNQPQHF

d_gene: .
v_gene: TRBV19
len: 16
abundance: many
j_gene: TRBJ2-5
CDR3nt: TGTGCCAGTAGTGACCCCTCGGAGCGACCGGGGGAGACCCAGTACTTC
CDR3aa: CASSDPSERPGETQYF

d_gene: .
v_gene: TRBV28
len: 15
abundance: .
j_gene: TRBJ2-1
CDR3nt: TGTGCCAGCAGTCCTAGGAGCGGTACCTACAATGAGCAGTTCTTC
CDR3aa: CASSPRSGTYNEQFF

d_gene: TRBD2
v_gene: TRBV2
len: 15
abundance: many
j_gene: TRBJ2-3
CDR3nt: TGTGCCAGCAAGTCCCTAGCGGGAGGCACAGATACGCAGTATTTT
CDR3aa: CASKSLAGGTDTQYF

d_gene: .
v_gene: TRBV20-1
len: 15
abundance: .
j_gene: TRBJ1-5
CDR3nt: TGCAGTGCTAGAGAACGTGCAGGGGAGAGTCAGCCCCAGCATTTT
CDR3aa: CSARERAGESQPQHF

d_gene: TRBD2
v_gene: TRBV20-1
len: 13
abundance: many
j_gene: TRBJ2-1
CDR3nt: TGCAGTGCCGAAGCGGGAGCGCTCAATGAGCAGTTCTTC
CDR3aa: CSAEAGALNEQFF

d_gene: TRBD2
v_gene: TRBV10-3
len: 12
abundance: .
j_gene: TRBJ2-7
CDR3nt: TGTGCCATCAGTGCCAGCGGGAGCGAGCAGTACTTC
CDR3aa: CAISASGSEQYF

d_gene: .
v_gene: TRBV28
len: 14
abundance: many
j_gene: TRBJ2-7
CDR3nt: TGTGCCAGCAGTTTCCCAGGCCTATCCTACGAGCAGTACTTC
CDR3aa: CASSFPGLSYEQYF

d_gene: .
v_gene: TRBV2
len: 15
abundance: once
j_gene: TRBJ1-5
CDR3nt: TGTGCCAGCAGTTGGGAGGGGGAGAGCAATCAGCCCCAGCATTTT
CDR3aa: CASSWEGESNQPQHF